This T cell receptor beta chain was sequenced during a study of cytomegalovirus exposure and HLA in healthy donors. In the study overall: Both the 120 validation repertoires and the 600 to 750 first-cohort repertoires used the same platform, as reported by a later analysis.

The CDR3 is made up of 17 amino acids. V was clipped by 4 bases and J by 1 base; unmatched bases: 7. Germline loops: CDR1 MDHEN, CDR2 SYDVKM. A word on this clone: Its antigen is as yet unknown.

Libraries were prepared by immunoSEQ multiplex PCR; TCRdb keeps only in-frame clonotypes and omits some of them. The sample contains 100,000 to 150,000 clones, under 90% of which appear only once. Study results and limitations: The study recorded more than 150 TCR beta chains that were cytomegalovirus-associated. According to a subsequent analysis, TCR clusters from the first cohort were inclined to appear together in the 130 or so validation repertoires. There were a few CMV-associated chains whose specificity for CMV antigens was confirmed in vitro.

The sample taken for sequencing was PBMCs. The chain has TRBV28 and TRBJ1-5, with 10 bases that match TRBD1. The TCR comes from a man younger than 45 in good health and CMV-seronegative. Here the CDR3 reads CASSSPGTGESNQPQHF. CDR3 bases: TGTGCCAGCAGTTCCCCCGGGACAGGGGAGAGCAATCAGCCCCAGCATTTT.